The clone carrying this TCR beta chain was detected ten times or more. The target antigen is unknown. This record belongs to a study of T cells in Graves' hyperthyroidism and ophthalmopathy. Study-wide context: Upon initial diagnosis and before any treatment, peripheral blood was collected. Study-wide findings and caveats: Onset of ophthalmopathy came a median around 6.5 months after the model predicted it.

This CDR3 spans 12 amino acids. Germline CDR1 and CDR2: MNHEY and SMNVEV (reference sequence). The ends were cut back, 4 bases at V and 4 bases at J, with 7 bases in the middle. Stable disease denoted Graves' hyperthyroidism without ophthalmopathy progression within 18 months. On the basis of clinical symptoms, serum thyroxine and TRAb, thyroid ultrasound and orbital computed tomography, diagnoses were made. There were TCR beta CDR3 regions amplified from RNA transcripts. HTBI primers were the set used in a first-round RT-PCR of the TCR CDR3. TCRdb itself ran the multiplex PCR reads through MiXCR, one entry per CDR3 protein. The table lists a few hundred thousand distinct CDR3 sequences, roughly an eighth of them singletons, with less than 6.5% in the top ten.

The TCR sequence derives from a woman in her late teens or twenties with Graves' hyperthyroidism. This rearrangement joins TRBV27 to TRBJ1-1; no reliable D call. Sequencing was done on a sample of blood. The CDR3: CASSSGFTEAFF. For the CDR3, the DNA is TGTGCCAGCAGTTCCGGGTTCACTGAAGCTTTCTTT.